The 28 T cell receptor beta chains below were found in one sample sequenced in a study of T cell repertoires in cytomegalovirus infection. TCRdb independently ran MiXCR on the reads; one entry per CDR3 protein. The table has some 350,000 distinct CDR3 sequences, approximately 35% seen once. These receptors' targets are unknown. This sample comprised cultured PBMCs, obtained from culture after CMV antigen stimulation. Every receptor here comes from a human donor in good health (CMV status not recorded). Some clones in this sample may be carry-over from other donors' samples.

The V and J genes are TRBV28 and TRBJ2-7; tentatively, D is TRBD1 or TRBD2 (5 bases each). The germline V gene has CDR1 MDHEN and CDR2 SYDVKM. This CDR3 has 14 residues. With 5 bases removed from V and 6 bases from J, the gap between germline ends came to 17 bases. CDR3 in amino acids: CASSLRGPRPEQYF. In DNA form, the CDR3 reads TGTGCCAGCAGTCTTAGGGGACCGCGCCCCGAGCAGTACTTC.

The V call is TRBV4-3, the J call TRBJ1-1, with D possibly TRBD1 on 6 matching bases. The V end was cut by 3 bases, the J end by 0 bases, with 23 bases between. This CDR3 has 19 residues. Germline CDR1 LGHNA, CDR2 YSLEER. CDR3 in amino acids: CASSQHTHRATSMNTEAFF. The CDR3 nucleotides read TGCGCCAGCAGCCAGCACACACACAGGGCAACTAGCATGAACACTGAAGCTTTCTTT.

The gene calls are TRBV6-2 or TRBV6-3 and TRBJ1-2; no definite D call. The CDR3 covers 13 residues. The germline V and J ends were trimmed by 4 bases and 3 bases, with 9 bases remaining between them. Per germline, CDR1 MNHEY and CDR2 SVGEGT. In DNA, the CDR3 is TGTGCCAGCAGTTCGCCCGAAGACTATGGCTACACCTTC. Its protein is CASSSPEDYGYTF.

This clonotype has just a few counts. The CDR3 coding sequence is TGTGCCAGCAGCCCCAGGACAGGGACCTACAATGAGCAGTTCTTC. Translated, it gives CASSPRTGTYNEQFF. J is TRBJ2-1 and V is TRBV7-2, with 8 bases lining up with TRBD1. Germline-derived CDR1 and CDR2 are SGHTA and FQGNSA. The CDR3 length is 15 residues. Unmatched junction bases numbered 5, after V lost 5 bases and J lost 2 bases.

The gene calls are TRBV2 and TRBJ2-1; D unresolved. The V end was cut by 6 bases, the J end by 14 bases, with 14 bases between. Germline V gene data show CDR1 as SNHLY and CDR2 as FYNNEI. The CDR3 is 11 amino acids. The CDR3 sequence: CASRGKRKEFF. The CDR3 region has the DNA TGTGCCAGCAGGGGGAAGAGGAAGGAGTTCTTC.

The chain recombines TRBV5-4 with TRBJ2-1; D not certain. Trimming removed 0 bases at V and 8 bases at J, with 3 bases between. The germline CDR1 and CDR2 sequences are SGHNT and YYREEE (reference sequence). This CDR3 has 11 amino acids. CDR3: CASSLGYEQFF. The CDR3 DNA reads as TGTGCCAGCAGCTTGGGCTATGAGCAGTTCTTC.

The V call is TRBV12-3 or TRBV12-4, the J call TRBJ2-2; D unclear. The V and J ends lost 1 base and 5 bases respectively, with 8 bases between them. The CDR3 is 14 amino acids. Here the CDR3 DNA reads TGTGCCAGCAGTTTAGGGGCTAGGACCGGGGAGCTGTTTTTT. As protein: CASSLGARTGELFF.

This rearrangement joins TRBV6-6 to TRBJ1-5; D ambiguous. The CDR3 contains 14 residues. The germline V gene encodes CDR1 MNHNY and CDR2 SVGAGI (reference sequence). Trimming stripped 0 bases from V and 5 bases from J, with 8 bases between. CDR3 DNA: TGTGCCAGCAGTTACTCTGCCAGACATCAGCCCCAGCATTTT. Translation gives CASSYSARHQPQHF.

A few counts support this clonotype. Here the CDR3 DNA reads TGTGCCAGCGTTGAGGGTAGAACCTACGAGCAGTACTTC. Translating gives CASVEGRTYEQYF. This chain connects TRBV6-1 to TRBJ2-7, with a weak D call TRBD2 (5 bases). Germline V CDR1 and CDR2: MNHNS, SASEGT. This CDR3 comprises 13 residues. The V end lost 8 bases, the J end lost 2 bases, and 13 bases lay between the germline ends.

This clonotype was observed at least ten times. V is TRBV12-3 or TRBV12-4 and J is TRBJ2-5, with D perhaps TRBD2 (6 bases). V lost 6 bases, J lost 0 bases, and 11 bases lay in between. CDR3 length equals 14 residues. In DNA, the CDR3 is TGTGCCAGCAGGGGAGGAATGTACCAAGAGACCCAGTACTTC. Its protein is CASRGGMYQETQYF.

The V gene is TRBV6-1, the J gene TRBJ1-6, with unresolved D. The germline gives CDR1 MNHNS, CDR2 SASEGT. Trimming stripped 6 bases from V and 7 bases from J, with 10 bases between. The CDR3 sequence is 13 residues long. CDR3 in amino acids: CASRDWENSPLHF. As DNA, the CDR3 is TGTGCCAGCAGGGACTGGGAGAATTCACCCCTCCACTTT.

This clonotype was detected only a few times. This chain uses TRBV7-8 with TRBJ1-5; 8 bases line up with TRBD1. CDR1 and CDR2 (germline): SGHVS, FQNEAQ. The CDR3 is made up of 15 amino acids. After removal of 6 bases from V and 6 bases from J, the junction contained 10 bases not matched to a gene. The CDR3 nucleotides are TGTGCCAGCAGTGTGACAGGGGTCCTCCTTCAGCCCCAGCATTTT. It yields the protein CASSVTGVLLQPQHF.

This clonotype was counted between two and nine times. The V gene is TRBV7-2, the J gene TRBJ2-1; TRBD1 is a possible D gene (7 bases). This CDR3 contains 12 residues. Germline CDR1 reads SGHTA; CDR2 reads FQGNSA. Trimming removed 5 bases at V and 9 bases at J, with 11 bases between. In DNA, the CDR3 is TGTGCCAGCAGCCCAGGGGGGTTTGAGCAGTTCTTC. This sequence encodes CASSPGGFEQFF. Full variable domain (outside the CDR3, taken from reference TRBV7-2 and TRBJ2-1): GAGVSQSPSNKVTEKGKDVELRCDPISGHTALYWYRQSLGQGLEFLIYFQGNSAPDKSGLPSDRFSAERTGGSVSTLTIQRTQQEDSAVYLCASSPGGFEQFFGPGTRLTVL.

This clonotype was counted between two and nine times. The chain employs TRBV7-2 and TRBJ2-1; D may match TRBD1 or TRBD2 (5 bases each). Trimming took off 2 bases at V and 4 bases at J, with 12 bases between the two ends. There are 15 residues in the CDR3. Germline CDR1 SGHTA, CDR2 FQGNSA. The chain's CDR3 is CASSLTGTGYNEQFF. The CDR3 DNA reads TGTGCCAGCAGCTTAACCGGGACGGGGTACAATGAGCAGTTCTTC.

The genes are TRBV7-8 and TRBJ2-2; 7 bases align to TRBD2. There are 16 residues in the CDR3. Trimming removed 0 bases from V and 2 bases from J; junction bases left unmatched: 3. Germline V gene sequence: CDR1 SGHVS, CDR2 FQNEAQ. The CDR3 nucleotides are TGTGCCAGCAGCTTAGCGAGGACTAGAAACACCGGGGAGCTGTTTTTT. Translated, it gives CASSLARTRNTGELFF.

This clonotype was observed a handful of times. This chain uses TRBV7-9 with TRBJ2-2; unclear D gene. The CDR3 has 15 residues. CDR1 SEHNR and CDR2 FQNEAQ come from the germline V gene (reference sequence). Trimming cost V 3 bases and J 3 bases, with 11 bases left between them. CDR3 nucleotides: TGTGCCAGCAGCTTTGCCCTCGGTGACACCGGGGAGCTGTTTTTT. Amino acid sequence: CASSFALGDTGELFF.

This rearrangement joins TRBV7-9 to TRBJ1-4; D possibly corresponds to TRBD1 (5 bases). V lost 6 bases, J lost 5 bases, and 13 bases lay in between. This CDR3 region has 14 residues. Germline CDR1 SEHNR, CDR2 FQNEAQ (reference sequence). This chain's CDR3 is CASSLGALNEKLFF. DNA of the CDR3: TGTGCCAGCAGTCTAGGGGCCCTCAATGAAAAACTGTTTTTT.

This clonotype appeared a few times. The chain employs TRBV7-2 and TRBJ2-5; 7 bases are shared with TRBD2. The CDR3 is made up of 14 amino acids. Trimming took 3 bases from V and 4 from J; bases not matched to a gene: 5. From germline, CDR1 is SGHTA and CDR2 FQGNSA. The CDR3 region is CASSLGGSGETQYF. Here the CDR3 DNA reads TGTGCCAGCAGCTTGGGCGGGAGTGGAGAGACCCAGTACTTC.

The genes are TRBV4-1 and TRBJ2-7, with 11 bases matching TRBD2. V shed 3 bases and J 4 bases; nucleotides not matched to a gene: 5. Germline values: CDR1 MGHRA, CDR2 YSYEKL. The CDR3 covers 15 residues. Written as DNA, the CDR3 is TGCGCCAGCAGCCACGCGGGACTAGCGGTGTACGAGCAGTACTTC. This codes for CASSHAGLAVYEQYF.

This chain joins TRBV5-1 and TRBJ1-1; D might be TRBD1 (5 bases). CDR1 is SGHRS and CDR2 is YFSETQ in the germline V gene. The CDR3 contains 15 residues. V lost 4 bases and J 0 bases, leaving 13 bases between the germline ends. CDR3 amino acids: CASSPWDYMNTEAFF. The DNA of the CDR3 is TGCGCCAGCAGCCCCTGGGACTACATGAACACTGAAGCTTTCTTT. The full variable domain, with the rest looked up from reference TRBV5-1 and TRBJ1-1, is KAGVTQTPRYLIKTRGQQVTLSCSPISGHRSVSWYQQTPGQGLQFLFEYFSETQRNKGNFPGRFSGRQFSNSRSEMNVSTLELGDSALYLCASSPWDYMNTEAFFGQGTRLTVV.

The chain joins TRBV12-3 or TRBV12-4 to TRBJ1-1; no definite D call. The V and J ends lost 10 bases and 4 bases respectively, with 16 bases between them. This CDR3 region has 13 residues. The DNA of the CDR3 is TGTGCCACGTCTGTGCGGGGAGGCACTGAAGCTTTCTTT. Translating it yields CATSVRGGTEAFF.

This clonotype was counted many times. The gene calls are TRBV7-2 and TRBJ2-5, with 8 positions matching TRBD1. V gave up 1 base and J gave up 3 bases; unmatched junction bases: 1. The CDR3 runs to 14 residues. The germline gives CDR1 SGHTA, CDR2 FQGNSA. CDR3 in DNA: TGTGCCAGCAGCTTAGGGACAGGGAAAGAGACCCAGTACTTC. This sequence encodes CASSLGTGKETQYF.

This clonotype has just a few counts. CDR3 nucleotide sequence: TGTGCCAGCAGCTTAGGGCTAGGAACGCAGTATTTT. This encodes CASSLGLGTQYF. J is TRBJ2-3 and V is TRBV11-2; no clear D. The germline gives CDR1 SGHAT, CDR2 FQNNGV. V was pared by 1 base and J by 9 bases, with 8 bases between. This CDR3 spans 12 amino acids.

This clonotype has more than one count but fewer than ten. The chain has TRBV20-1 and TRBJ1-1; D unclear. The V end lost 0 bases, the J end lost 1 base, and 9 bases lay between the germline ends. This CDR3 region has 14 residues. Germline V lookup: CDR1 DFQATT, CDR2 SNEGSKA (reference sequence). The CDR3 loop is CSARDRTKNTEAFF. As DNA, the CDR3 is TGCAGTGCTAGAGACAGGACTAAGAACACTGAAGCTTTCTTT.

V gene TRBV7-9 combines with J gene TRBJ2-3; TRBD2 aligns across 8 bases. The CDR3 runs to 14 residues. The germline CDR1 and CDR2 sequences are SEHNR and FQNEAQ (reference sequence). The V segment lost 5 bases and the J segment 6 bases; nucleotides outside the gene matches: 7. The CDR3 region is CASSKRELADTQYF. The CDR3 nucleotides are TGTGCCAGCAGCAAGCGGGAGTTGGCGGATACGCAGTATTTT.

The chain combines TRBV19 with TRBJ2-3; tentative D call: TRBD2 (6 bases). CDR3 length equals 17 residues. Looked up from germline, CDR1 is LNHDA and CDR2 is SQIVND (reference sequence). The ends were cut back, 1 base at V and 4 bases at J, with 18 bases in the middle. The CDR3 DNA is TGTGCCAGTAGTATAGTCTACCGGGACTCGGTCCCAGATACGCAGTATTTT. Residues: CASSIVYRDSVPDTQYF. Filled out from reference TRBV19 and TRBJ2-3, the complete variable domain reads DGGITQSPKYLFRKEGQNVTLSCEQNLNHDAMYWYRQDPGQGLRLIYYSQIVNDFQKGDIAEGYSVSREKKESFPLTVTSAQKNPTAFYLCASSIVYRDSVPDTQYFGPGTRLTVL.

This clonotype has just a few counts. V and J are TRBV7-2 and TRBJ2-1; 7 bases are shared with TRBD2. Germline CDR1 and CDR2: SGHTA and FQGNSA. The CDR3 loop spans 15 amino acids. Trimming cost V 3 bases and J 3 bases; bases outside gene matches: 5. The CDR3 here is CASSFASGLYNEQFF. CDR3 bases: TGTGCCAGCAGCTTTGCTAGCGGACTCTACAATGAGCAGTTCTTC.

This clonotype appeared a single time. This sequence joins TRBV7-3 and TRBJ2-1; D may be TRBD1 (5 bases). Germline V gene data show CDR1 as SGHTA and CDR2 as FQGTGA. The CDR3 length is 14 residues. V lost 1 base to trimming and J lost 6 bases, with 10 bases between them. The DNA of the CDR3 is TGTGCCAGCAGCTTAATGACAGAAGGCAATGAGCAGTTCTTC. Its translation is CASSLMTEGNEQFF.